A single sample gave rise to the 24 T cell receptor beta chains below, sequenced in a study of shared clonotypes between healthy human individuals (dated by TCRdb to between 2020 and 2021). Receptor amplification or capture employed the immunoSEQ multiplex PCR assay. The clones in this table, taken by TCRdb from immuneACCESS, are in-frame only. Not every clone is retained; where verified, under half of the shortfall comes from an unresolved V gene, and the cause of the rest is unknown. This sample has more than 1.2 million clones in its table, and approximately 98.5% of those were observed once. Together, the top ten hold under 0.45% of the sample. The material sequenced was naive CD4+ T cells sorted from blood. The cell subset or site label for this specimen denotes: CD45RA+ positively selected. These receptor sequences come from a man in his thirties or forties in good health.

The V and J genes are TRBV2 and TRBJ1-5, with no clear D. V was clipped by 5 bases and J by 4 bases, with 12 bases between them. The CDR3 sequence is 14 residues long. Germline V gene data show CDR1 as SNHLY and CDR2 as FYNNEI. Here the CDR3 DNA reads TGTGCCAGCAGTACGGACGGCTTGAATCAGCCCCAGCATTTT. Translating gives CASSTDGLNQPQHF. Full variable domain (rest looked up from reference TRBV2 and TRBJ1-5): EPEVTQTPSHQVTQMGQEVILRCVPISNHLYFYWYRQILGQKVEFLVSFYNNEISEKSEIFDDQFSVERPDGSNFTLKIRSTKLEDSAMYFCASSTDGLNQPQHFGDGTRLSIL.

This rearrangement joins TRBV29-1 to TRBJ2-7, with unresolved D. V lost 1 base, J lost 1 base, and 8 bases lay in between. Germline-derived CDR1 and CDR2 are SQVTM and ANQGSEA. This CDR3 comprises 13 residues. The CDR3 is CSVEGSGSYEQYF. CDR3 coding DNA: TGCAGCGTTGAAGGCAGTGGGTCCTACGAGCAGTACTTC.

This rearrangement joins TRBV7-3 to TRBJ2-1; D assignment may be TRBD1 or TRBD2 (5 bases each). The CDR3 has 19 residues. CDR1 is SGHTA and CDR2 is FQGTGA in the germline V gene. V lost 1 base, J lost 1 base, and 20 bases lay in between. In DNA, the CDR3 is TGTGCCAGCAGCTTAAGAGTCCGGATCGGGGCGGAATCCTACAATGAGCAGTTCTTC. Translated, it gives CASSLRVRIGAESYNEQFF. Combining the CDR3 with reference TRBV7-3 and TRBJ2-1 gives the whole variable domain GAGVSQTPSNKVTEKGKYVELRCDPISGHTALYWYRQSLGQGPEFLIYFQGTGAADDSGLPNDRFFAVRPEGSVSTLKIQRTERGDSAVYLCASSLRVRIGAESYNEQFFGPGTRLTVL.

The J gene is TRBJ2-4, the V gene TRBV18; a possible D gene is TRBD2 (6 bases). V was shortened by 5 bases and J by 4 bases, with 15 bases between the two germline ends. CDR3 length equals 15 residues. Per germline, CDR1 KGHSH and CDR2 LQKENI. The CDR3 coding sequence is TGTGCCAGCTCATCCACCGGGACTTTAAAAAACATTCAGTACTTC. It codes for CASSSTGTLKNIQYF.

The chain recombines TRBV18 with TRBJ2-3, with 11 bases fitting TRBD2. Unmatched junction bases numbered 7, after V lost 1 base and J lost 4 bases. Germline V gene lookup returns CDR1 KGHSH and CDR2 LQKENI. CDR3 size: 17 residues. The CDR3 loop reads CASSPLAGGPIPDTQYF. The CDR3 region has the DNA TGTGCCAGCTCACCACTAGCGGGAGGGCCGATCCCAGATACGCAGTATTTT.

The chain recombines TRBV10-3 with TRBJ2-1; TRBD1 might be the D (6 bases). In germline, CDR1 is ENHRY, CDR2 SYGVKD. This CDR3 comprises 14 residues. V dropped 10 bases and J dropped 0 bases, with 13 bases sitting between them. CDR3 DNA sequence: TGTGCCACCAACACACAGGGCTCCTACAATGAGCAGTTCTTC. Amino acid sequence: CATNTQGSYNEQFF.

V gene TRBV5-4 combines with J gene TRBJ2-5, with a possible D match to TRBD1 (6 bases). V was clipped by 0 bases and J by 6 bases, with 15 bases between them. Germline V lookup: CDR1 SGHNT, CDR2 YYREEE (reference sequence). The length of the CDR3 is 15 residues. The CDR3 nucleotides read TGTGCCAGCAGCTTGGCCGGGACAACCGAAAAGACCCAGTACTTC. Protein: CASSLAGTTEKTQYF.

The CDR3 region is CASSPHREYYEQYF. The CDR3 DNA reads TGTGCCAGTAGTCCACACAGGGAATACTACGAGCAGTACTTC. The chain links TRBV19 to TRBJ2-7; weak D call: TRBD1 (6 bases). CDR1 LNHDA and CDR2 SQIVND come from the germline V gene (reference sequence). This CDR3 contains 14 residues. Trimming cost V 5 bases and J 3 bases, with 14 bases left between them. Filled out from reference TRBV19 and TRBJ2-7, the complete variable domain reads DGGITQSPKYLFRKEGQNVTLSCEQNLNHDAMYWYRQDPGQGLRLIYYSQIVNDFQKGDIAEGYSVSREKKESFPLTVTSAQKNPTAFYLCASSPHREYYEQYFGPGTRLTVT.

The chain employs TRBV7-9 and TRBJ2-1; possibly TRBD1 or TRBD2 for D (5 bases each). Germline CDR1 SEHNR, CDR2 FQNEAQ (reference sequence). The CDR3 spans 16 residues. The V end was cut by 5 bases, the J end by 6 bases, with 20 bases between. The CDR3, as DNA: TGTGCCAGCAGCCCTCTCGGGACCGCCGATTCCAATGAGCAGTTCTTC. Translated, it gives CASSPLGTADSNEQFF.

This chain joins TRBV28 and TRBJ2-7; D possibly corresponds to TRBD1 (6 bases). With 2 bases removed from V and 6 bases from J, the gap between germline ends came to 14 bases. Germline CDR1 and CDR2: MDHEN and SYDVKM. CDR3 length equals 14 residues. The CDR3 bases are TGTGCCAGCAGTTTAGGTCAGGGGAGCGGCGAGCAGTACTTC. Its translation is CASSLGQGSGEQYF.

Notes on this clone: Other DNA sequences from this sample encode an identical CDR3 as well. The chain employs TRBV5-1 and TRBJ1-1; TRBD1 matches at 7 bases. The CDR3 totals 14 residues. With 2 bases clipped from V and 1 base from J, the junction kept 2 bases outside the gene matches. Germline-derived CDR1 and CDR2 are SGHRS and YFSETQ. CDR3 loop: CASSLDRANTEAFF. CDR3 nucleotides: TGCGCCAGCAGCTTAGACAGGGCGAACACTGAAGCTTTCTTT.

The chain couples TRBV27 to TRBJ2-1, with 16 bases fitting TRBD2. Germline CDR1 and CDR2: MNHEY and SMNVEV (reference sequence). V lost 5 bases and J lost 3; bases outside the gene matches: 7. The CDR3 length is 18 residues. The CDR3 region has the DNA TGTGCCAGCAGTCCCGGGACTAGCGGGAGGGAGAACTACAATGAGCAGTTCTTC. Translated: CASSPGTSGRENYNEQFF.

This CDR3 reads CASSEGGSPITEAFF. CDR3 nucleotides: TGTGCCAGCAGCGAAGGGGGCAGTCCAATCACTGAAGCTTTCTTT. This sequence joins TRBV9 and TRBJ1-1, with 7 positions matching TRBD1. CDR1 is SGDLS, CDR2 YYNGEE, per germline. J lost 4 bases, V lost 3 bases, and 9 bases had no gene match. The CDR3 is made up of 15 amino acids.

This clone was counted once. This chain uses TRBV9 with TRBJ2-7, with D uncertain. The ends were cut back, 0 bases at V and 7 bases at J, with 11 bases in the middle. CDR3 length equals 13 residues. Looked up from germline, CDR1 is SGDLS and CDR2 is YYNGEE. The CDR3 spells CASSVAAGFEQYF. CDR3 bases: TGTGCCAGCAGCGTAGCGGCAGGCTTTGAGCAGTACTTC.

This chain joins TRBV19 and TRBJ2-1; TRBD1 matches at 9 bases. Germline V gene data show CDR1 as LNHDA and CDR2 as SQIVND (reference sequence). This CDR3 has 16 residues. V gave up 7 bases and J gave up 9 bases; unmatched junction bases: 16. The DNA for the CDR3 is TGTGCCAGTAATCTCATCGGCGACAGGGGGAGAGGTGAGCAGTTCTTC. It is translated as CASNLIGDRGRGEQFF.

The chain uses TRBV5-1 and TRBJ2-5; a possible D gene is TRBD2 (7 bases). The J call may be faulty, since TRBJ2-7 better matches the DNA end. The CDR3 runs to 16 residues. Germline CDR1 SGHRS, CDR2 YFSETQ. The CDR3 sequence: CASSLAGGRRPYEQYF. Here the CDR3 DNA reads TGCGCCAGCAGCTTGGCCGGGGGGCGCAGGCCCTACGAGCAGTACTTC.

The V and J genes are TRBV18 and TRBJ1-1; the match to TRBD1 covers 9 bases. Trimming took 5 bases from V and 6 from J; bases not matched to a gene: 10. This CDR3 region has 15 residues. Germline-derived CDR1 and CDR2 are KGHSH and LQKENI. The CDR3 sequence is CASSKASGQGSEAFF. DNA for the CDR3: TGTGCCAGCTCAAAGGCTTCGGGACAGGGCTCTGAAGCTTTCTTT.

The V and J genes are TRBV6-6 and TRBJ2-7; TRBD1 agrees at 7 bases. CDR1 MNHNY and CDR2 SVGAGI come from the germline V gene (reference sequence). The CDR3 runs 15 residues. Unmatched junction bases numbered 7, after V lost 5 bases and J lost 0 bases. CDR3 amino acids: CASSPDRVRSYEQYF. CDR3 DNA sequence: TGTGCCAGCAGTCCCGACAGGGTACGCTCCTACGAGCAGTACTTC.

The chain recombines TRBV4-2 with TRBJ2-1, with D unresolved. This CDR3 is 13 amino acids long. V was pared by 0 bases and J by 5 bases, with 5 bases between. CDR1 is LGHNA and CDR2 is YNFKEQ in the germline V gene. CDR3 region: CASSQEFNNEQFF. The DNA of the CDR3 is TGTGCCAGCAGCCAAGAATTCAACAATGAGCAGTTCTTC.

Comment on this clone: Distinct nucleotide sequences in the sample also encode this CDR3. V and J are TRBV7-9 and TRBJ1-4; no reliable D call. The CDR3 has 14 residues. Germline CDR1 reads SEHNR; CDR2 reads FQNEAQ (reference sequence). V lost 2 bases to trimming and J lost 2 bases, with 6 bases between them. The CDR3 bases are TGTGCCAGCAGCTTAAGGGAGACTAATGAAAAACTGTTTTTT. It codes for CASSLRETNEKLFF.

The chain carries TRBV4-3 and TRBJ2-1, with D unresolved. The CDR3 sequence is 12 residues long. Germline-derived CDR1 and CDR2 are LGHNA and YSLEER. V was shortened by 5 bases and J by 7 bases, with 9 bases between the two germline ends. The CDR3 DNA sequence: TGCGCCAGCAGCTCACTGAGTAATGAGCAGTTCTTC. This gives the protein CASSSLSNEQFF.

The rearrangement joins TRBV11-2 to TRBJ1-4, with unresolved D. The CDR3 sequence is 14 residues long. V gave up 5 bases and J gave up 4 bases, with 11 bases separating them. Looked up from germline, CDR1 is SGHAT and CDR2 is FQNNGV. The CDR3 nucleotides read TGTGCCAGCAGCCTAAGACGGGTTAATGAAAAACTGTTTTTT. It is translated as CASSLRRVNEKLFF.

The rearrangement links TRBV19 to TRBJ2-1; possibly TRBD2 for D (7 bases). Germline CDR1 LNHDA, CDR2 SQIVND (reference sequence). V lost 1 base to trimming and J lost 6 bases, with 13 bases between them. The CDR3 has 15 residues. The CDR3 DNA reads as TGTGCCAGTAGTATAGTCGGGGGGCGTTTCAATGAGCAGTTCTTC. Encoded protein: CASSIVGGRFNEQFF. Drawing the rest from reference TRBV19 and TRBJ2-1, the complete variable domain is DGGITQSPKYLFRKEGQNVTLSCEQNLNHDAMYWYRQDPGQGLRLIYYSQIVNDFQKGDIAEGYSVSREKKESFPLTVTSAQKNPTAFYLCASSIVGGRFNEQFFGPGTRLTVL.

This chain uses TRBV19 with TRBJ1-4; possibly TRBD1 for D (5 bases). The CDR3 contains 13 residues. CDR1 LNHDA and CDR2 SQIVND come from the germline V gene (reference sequence). V lost 5 bases and J 14 bases, leaving 18 bases between the germline ends. The CDR3 is CASSEAVRARLFF. The CDR3, as DNA: TGTGCCAGTAGTGAGGCTGTCAGGGCACGGCTGTTTTTT.